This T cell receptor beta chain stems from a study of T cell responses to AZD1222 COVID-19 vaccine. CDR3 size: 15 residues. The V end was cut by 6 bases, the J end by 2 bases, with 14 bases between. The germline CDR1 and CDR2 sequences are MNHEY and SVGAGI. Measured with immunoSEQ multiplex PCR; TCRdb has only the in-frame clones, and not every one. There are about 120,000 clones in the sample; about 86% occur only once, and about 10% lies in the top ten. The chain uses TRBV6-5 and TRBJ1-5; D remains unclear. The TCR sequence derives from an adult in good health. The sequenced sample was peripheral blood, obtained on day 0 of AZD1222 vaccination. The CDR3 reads CASRGGTGRNQPQHF. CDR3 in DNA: TGTGCCAGCAGGGGTGGCACCGGGCGCAATCAGCCCCAGCATTTT.